The clone carrying this T cell receptor (beta chain) has a count of ten or more. Its antigen remains unidentified. The sample is drawn from a study of early T cells in non-severe SARS-CoV-2 infection. Overall study: Sequenced bulk RNA came from whole blood that was unsorted, and chains were unpaired.

Regarding the study as a whole: Lookups in VDJdb leaned toward anti-spike CD8 responses and missed private and CD4 specificities.

The TCR library protocol was used to attach unique molecular identifiers. These identifiers were attached to individual cDNA molecules. TCRdb re-derived calls from the 5' RACE reads in MiXCR, one entry per CDR3 protein. The sample lists about 61,000 distinct CDR3 sequences, 11% occurring once. Material: whole blood. This TCR derives from an adult who was a healthcare worker with PCR-confirmed SARS-CoV-2 infection or an uninfected control (not recorded which).

Here the CDR3 reads CASPPMLGVQPQHF. The CDR3 bases are TGTGCCAGCCCCCCGATGTTGGGCGTCCAGCCCCAGCATTTT. The chain joins TRBV27 to TRBJ1-5; no clear D. The CDR3 loop spans 14 amino acids. From germline, CDR1 is MNHEY and CDR2 SMNVEV (reference sequence). V lost 8 bases and J 7 bases, leaving 18 bases between the germline ends.